This T cell receptor beta chain was sequenced during a study of blood T cell repertoires in COVID-19. As for the study in general: Material from acute and convalescent COVID-19 was sourced from the United States, Italy and Spain. The cDNA or gDNA used as material had been derived from T cells, B-cell-depleted T cells, or PBMCs.

V was pared by 1 base and J by 5 bases, with 14 bases between. Germline V gene lookup returns CDR1 GTSNPN and CDR2 SVGIG (reference sequence). The CDR3 loop spans 14 amino acids. In the source study's methods: Reference gene primer amplification in the assay estimated nucleated cell counts. Assay: immunoSEQ multiplex PCR; the TCRdb copy retains only in-frame clones and omits some. V and J calls and clone size are as listed in that table; D and trimming were resolved from the DNA. The sample contains about 36,000 clones, 80% to 90% of which appear only once. There are many counts of this clone. Sequencing was carried out using peripheral blood. The receptor's source is a human donor in a cohort sampled during active or convalescent COVID-19. The donor label of this sample is uncertain. V gene TRBV30 combines with J gene TRBJ1-1; perhaps TRBD1 as D (6 bases). CDR3 amino acids: CAWSGVRGWTEAFF. The CDR3 DNA is TGTGCCTGGAGTGGGGTGAGGGGGTGGACTGAAGCTTTCTTT.